The next 20 T cell receptor beta chains were all read from a single sample in a study of control samples from healthy donors and cancer patients. Using immunoSEQ multiplex PCR, the repertoire was profiled, and TCRdb retains in-frame clones only, with some absent. The sample lists 120,000 or so clones, 70% to 90% occurring once. The sample consisted of blood. These receptors were obtained from a man aged 55 to 70 in good health.

Of note for this clone: At one end the junction does not follow the germline gene, possibly because of a read error. This chain links TRBV7-7 with TRBJ2-5; 10 nucleotides match TRBD1. This CDR3 has 14 residues. The germline V gene has CDR1 SSHAT and CDR2 FNYEAQ (reference sequence). The CDR3 is CASSGQGGQETQYF. CDR3 coding DNA: TGTGCTAGCAGTGGACAGGGGGGGCAAGAGACCCAGTACTTC.

This rearrangement joins TRBV6-5 to TRBJ1-1; possible D gene TRBD1, 5 bases. Between the trimmed V and J ends, which lost 0 bases and 0 bases, there was a span of 8 bases. Per germline, CDR1 MNHEY and CDR2 SVGAGI. The CDR3 length is 15 residues. The CDR3 region is CASSYSGRVNTEAFF. The DNA of the CDR3 is TGTGCCAGCAGTTACTCAGGCAGGGTGAACACTGAAGCTTTCTTT.

The rearrangement links TRBV28 to TRBJ1-5; D is uncertain. The CDR3 spans 14 residues. The V gene lost 7 bases and the J gene lost 4 bases, with 14 bases spanning the gap. From germline, CDR1 is MDHEN and CDR2 SYDVKM. DNA of the CDR3: TGTGCCAGCATCGTTGCGAACGAAAATCAGCCCCAGCATTTT. It yields the protein CASIVANENQPQHF.

This clone was detected a few times. V and J are TRBV5-1 and TRBJ1-2; TRBD1 is a possible D gene (6 bases). CDR1 and CDR2 (germline): SGHRS, YFSETQ. The length of the CDR3 is 15 residues. Between the trimmed V and J ends, which lost 0 bases and 4 bases, there was a span of 13 bases. The DNA of the CDR3 is TGCGCCAGCAGCTTGGATGGGGGCGTTACCTATGGCTACACCTTC. The encoded protein is CASSLDGGVTYGYTF.

The J gene is TRBJ1-1, the V gene TRBV7-3, with D possibly being TRBD1 (6 bases). This CDR3 spans 13 amino acids. Germline values: CDR1 SGHTA, CDR2 FQGTGA. With 4 bases removed from V and 3 bases from J, the gap between germline ends came to 9 bases. The CDR3 nucleotides are TGTGCCAGCAGCTACCAGGGGTACACTGAAGCTTTCTTT. This codes for CASSYQGYTEAFF.

This clone was counted only a few times. The chain combines TRBV10-3 with TRBJ1-2, with 7 bases aligning to TRBD1. Germline trimming cut 3 bases from V and 5 bases from J; bases unmatched to any gene: 6. The CDR3 is 14 amino acids. The germline gives CDR1 ENHRY, CDR2 SYGVKD. The CDR3 region is CAISETGEGYGYTF. The CDR3 bases are TGTGCCATCAGTGAAACAGGGGAGGGGTATGGCTACACCTTC.

J is TRBJ1-2 and V is TRBV2, with D unresolved. V was clipped by 8 bases and J by 7 bases, with 11 bases between them. CDR1 is SNHLY, CDR2 FYNNEI, per germline. CDR3 length: 11 amino acids. CDR3 nucleotide sequence: TGTGCCAGCCCCCTCCGGGGTGGCTACACCTTC. This sequence encodes CASPLRGGYTF.

The V call is TRBV5-1, the J call TRBJ1-2; D call uncertain. The V gene's germline CDR1 is SGHRS and CDR2 YFSETQ. This CDR3 spans 13 amino acids. V shed 0 bases and J shed 6 bases, with 9 bases lying between them. For the CDR3, the DNA is TGCGCCAGCAGCTTGGAGGGAAGTAATGGCTACACCTTC. Its protein is CASSLEGSNGYTF.

The genes are TRBV10-1 and TRBJ1-6; D gene unclear. Germline V gives CDR1 WNHNN, CDR2 SYGVQD (reference sequence). CDR3 length: 12 amino acids. The germline V and J ends were trimmed by 4 bases and 7 bases, with 5 bases remaining between them. This CDR3 is CASSVGNSPLHF. CDR3 in DNA: TGCGCCAGCAGTGTGGGAAATTCACCCCTCCACTTT.

The chain combines TRBV11-2 with TRBJ2-1; 8 positions agree with TRBD2. J was trimmed by 6 bases and V by 5 bases; bases with no gene match: 12. Germline V gene sequence: CDR1 SGHAT, CDR2 FQNNGV. This CDR3 contains 16 residues. The CDR3 nucleotides read TGTGCCAGCAGCCGGGACGGGGGGGCCAAGGGCAATGAGCAGTTCTTC. This codes for CASSRDGGAKGNEQFF.

V usage is TRBV19 and J usage is TRBJ1-1, with D uncertain. Germline CDR1 reads LNHDA; CDR2 reads SQIVND (reference sequence). The CDR3 has 13 residues. The V end was cut by 3 bases, the J end by 6 bases, with 11 bases between. CDR3 protein: CASSIGRGSEAFF. The CDR3 region has the DNA TGTGCCAGTAGTATTGGTCGGGGTTCTGAAGCTTTCTTT.

The chain has TRBV19 and TRBJ1-5; TRBD1 matches at 8 bases. Germline assignment: CDR1 LNHDA and CDR2 SQIVND (reference sequence). V was clipped by 4 bases and J by 6 bases; unmatched bases: 5. The length of the CDR3 is 14 residues. The CDR3 is CASSKDRAGQPQHF. The CDR3 DNA reads TGTGCCAGTAGTAAGGACAGGGCGGGTCAGCCCCAGCATTTT.

This clone was counted only a few times. The chain carries TRBV28 and TRBJ1-1; 9 bases are a match to TRBD1. The germline CDR1 and CDR2 sequences are MDHEN and SYDVKM. The CDR3 covers 16 residues. J lost 6 bases, V lost 6 bases, and 14 bases had no gene match. CDR3 DNA: TGTGCCAGCAGGCCACCGGGACAGGGAGTGGCGGCTGAAGCTTTCTTT. It translates to CASRPPGQGVAAEAFF.

V is TRBV6-5 and J is TRBJ1-6; 9 nucleotides line up with TRBD1. After removal of 6 bases from V and 9 bases from J, the junction contained 3 bases not matched to a gene. The germline CDR1 and CDR2 sequences are MNHEY and SVGAGI. The CDR3 has 13 residues. CDR3 coding DNA: TGTGCCAGCAGCCGGACAGGGGTTTCACCCCTCCACTTT. Amino acids: CASSRTGVSPLHF.

The chain recombines TRBV7-3 with TRBJ2-2; D possibly corresponds to TRBD1 (6 bases). V was pared by 8 bases and J by 3 bases, with 22 bases between. This CDR3 spans 17 amino acids. Germline V gives CDR1 SGHTA, CDR2 FQGTGA. This chain's CDR3 is CASSLGSRGGDTGELFF. CDR3 nucleotide sequence: TGTGCCAGCTCCCTCGGCTCCAGGGGTGGGGACACCGGGGAGCTGTTTTTT.

The rearrangement uses TRBV11-2 and TRBJ1-3; perhaps TRBD1 as D (5 bases). Germline V gene sequence: CDR1 SGHAT, CDR2 FQNNGV. The CDR3 is made up of 17 amino acids. The V gene lost 5 bases and the J gene lost 0 bases, with 17 bases spanning the gap. CDR3 sequence (DNA): TGTGCCAGCAGCAGAAACCGGGACCGAAGCTCTGGAAACACCATATATTTT. Protein sequence: CASSRNRDRSSGNTIYF.

The rearrangement links TRBV6-1 to TRBJ2-6, with D possibly matching TRBD2 (5 bases). Trimming removed 6 bases at V and 2 bases at J, with 8 bases between. This CDR3 has 14 residues. Germline lookup yields CDR1 MNHNS and CDR2 SASEGT. The CDR3 nucleotides are TGTGCCAGCAGGAGCGGAACTGGGGCCAACGTCCTGACTTTC. As protein: CASRSGTGANVLTF.

V and J are TRBV18 and TRBJ2-5; TRBD1 matches at 7 bases. The germline CDR1 and CDR2 sequences are KGHSH and LQKENI. The CDR3 is made up of 15 amino acids. The ends lost 1 base at V and 5 bases at J; junction bases unmatched: 7. The CDR3 sequence: CASSPLTGSGETQYF. CDR3 DNA: TGTGCCAGCTCACCACTGACAGGGTCTGGGGAGACCCAGTACTTC.

Only one count was recorded for this clone. The chain uses TRBV19 and TRBJ2-1; D possibly corresponds to TRBD2 (5 bases). Germline V gene sequence: CDR1 LNHDA, CDR2 SQIVND (reference sequence). CDR3 length equals 14 residues. Deletions cut 10 bases from V and 1 base from J, with 14 bases between. CDR3 nucleotide sequence: TGTGCCACCGCGCTCGGACTGTCCTACAATGAGCAGTTCTTC. Protein: CATALGLSYNEQFF.

The gene calls are TRBV4-3 and TRBJ2-1, with TRBD2 matching 12 bases. The ends lost 4 bases at V and 7 bases at J; junction bases unmatched: 8. The CDR3 is 16 residues long. Germline loops: CDR1 LGHNA, CDR2 YSLEER. CDR3 in DNA: TGCGCCAGCAGCCTTCTTGCGGGGACTAGCGGGAATGAGCAGTTCTTC. This sequence encodes CASSLLAGTSGNEQFF.